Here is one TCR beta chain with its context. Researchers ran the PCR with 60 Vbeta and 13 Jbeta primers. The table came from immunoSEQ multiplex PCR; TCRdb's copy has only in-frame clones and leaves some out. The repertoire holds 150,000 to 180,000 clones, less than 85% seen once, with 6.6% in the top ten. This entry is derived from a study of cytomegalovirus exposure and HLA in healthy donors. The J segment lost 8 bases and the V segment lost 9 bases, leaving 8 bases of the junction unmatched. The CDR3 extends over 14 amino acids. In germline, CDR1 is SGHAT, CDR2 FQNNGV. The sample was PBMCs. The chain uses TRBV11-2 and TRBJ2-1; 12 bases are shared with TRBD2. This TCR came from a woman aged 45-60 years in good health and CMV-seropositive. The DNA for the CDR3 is TGTGCCAGTGGGGTGCTAGCGGGGGGGCATGAGCAGTTCTTC. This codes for CASGVLAGGHEQFF.